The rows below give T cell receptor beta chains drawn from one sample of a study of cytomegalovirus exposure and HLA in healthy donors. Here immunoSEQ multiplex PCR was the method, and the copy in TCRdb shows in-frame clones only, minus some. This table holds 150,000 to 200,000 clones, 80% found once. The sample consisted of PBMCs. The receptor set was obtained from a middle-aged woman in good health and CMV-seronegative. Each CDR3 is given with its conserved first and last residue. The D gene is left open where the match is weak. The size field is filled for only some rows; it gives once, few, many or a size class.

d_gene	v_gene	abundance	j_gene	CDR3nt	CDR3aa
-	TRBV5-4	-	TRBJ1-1	TGTGCCAGCAGCTCGCAGGGCGAAACGACTGAAGCTTTCTTT	CASSSQGETTEAFF
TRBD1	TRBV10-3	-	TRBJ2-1	TGTGCCATCAGTGGTAACAGGGGGCTTTACAATGAGCAGTTCTTC	CAISGNRGLYNEQFF
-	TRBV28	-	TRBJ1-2	TGTGCCAGCAGTTTGAGGACAAGCTACACCTTC	CASSLRTSYTF
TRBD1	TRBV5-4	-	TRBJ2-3	TGTGCCAGCAGCCCGGGACAGGCCTTCACAGATACGCAGTATTTT	CASSPGQAFTDTQYF
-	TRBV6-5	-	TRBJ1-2	TGTGCCAGCAGTGGGCCTATGGCGAACTATGGCTACACCTTC	CASSGPMANYGYTF
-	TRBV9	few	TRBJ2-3	TGTGCCAGCAGCGTAGGGGGAGTCTCGCCTACGCAGTATTTT	CASSVGGVSPTQYF
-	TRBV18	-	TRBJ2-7	TGTGCCAGCTCACCACGAACGACAGGCTCCTACGAGCAGTACTTC	CASSPRTTGSYEQYF
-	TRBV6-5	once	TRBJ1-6	TGTGCCAGCAGAACAGACAGCTCCTATAATTCACCCCTCCACTTT	CASRTDSSYNSPLHF
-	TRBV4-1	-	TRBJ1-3	TGCGCCAGCAGCCAATCGGACGGACTCTCTGGAAACACCATATATTTT	CASSQSDGLSGNTIYF
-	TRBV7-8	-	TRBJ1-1	TGTGCCAGCAGCTGGGGAATTGGGGGAGGGCTTGAAGCTTTCTTT	CASSWGIGGGLEAFF
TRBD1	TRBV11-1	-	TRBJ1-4	TGTGCCAGCGGATATGACAGGGGAACTAATGAAAAACTGTTTTTT	CASGYDRGTNEKLFF
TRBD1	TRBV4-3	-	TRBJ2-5	TGCGCCAGCAGCCAAGATCCGACAGGGCTAGGCCAAGAGACCCAGTACTTC	CASSQDPTGLGQETQYF
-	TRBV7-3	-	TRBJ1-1	TGTGCCAGCAGCTTACAGGAAAACACTGAAGCTTTCTTT	CASSLQENTEAFF
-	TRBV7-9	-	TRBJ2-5	TGTGCCAGCAGCTTAGGACAGGCCCAAGAGACCCAGTACTTC	CASSLGQAQETQYF
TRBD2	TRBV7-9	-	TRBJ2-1	TGTGCCAGCAGCTCCGACGGACTAGCGGGACATGAGCAGTTCTTC	CASSSDGLAGHEQFF
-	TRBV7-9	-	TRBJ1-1	TGTTCCAGCAGCTTAGGGTCATTTAGTGAAGCTTTCTTT	CSSSLGSFSEAFF
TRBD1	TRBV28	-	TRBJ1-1	TGTGCCAGCAGTTCCCCGACAGGGACCTCCACTGAAGCTTTCTTT	CASSSPTGTSTEAFF
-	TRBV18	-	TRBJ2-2	TGTGCCAGCTCACCCGGGACGAACACCGGGGAGCTGTTTTTT	CASSPGTNTGELFF
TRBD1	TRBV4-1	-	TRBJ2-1	TGCGCCAGCAGCCAAGATCTACAGGGGTTGGTCAATGAGCAGTTCTTC	CASSQDLQGLVNEQFF
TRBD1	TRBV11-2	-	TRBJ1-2	TGTGCCAGCAGCTTTACGGGACAGGGGATCGATGGCTACACCTTC	CASSFTGQGIDGYTF
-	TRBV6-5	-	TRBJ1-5	TGTGCCAGCAAGCAGGGAACAGTCAATCAGCCCCAGCATTTT	CASKQGTVNQPQHF
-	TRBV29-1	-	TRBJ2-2	TGCAGCGTTGAAAGGGGCCCGAACACCGGGGAGCTGTTTTTT	CSVERGPNTGELFF
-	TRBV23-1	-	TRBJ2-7	TGCGCCAGCACCAAAACGAGCAGGGTGAACGAGCAGTACTTC	CASTKTSRVNEQYF
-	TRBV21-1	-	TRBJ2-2	TGTGCCAGCAGCTCCCCAGGTAAGTCGGATACCGGGGAGCTGTTTTTT	CASSSPGKSDTGELFF
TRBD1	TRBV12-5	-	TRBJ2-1	TGTGCTAGTGGCACCGGGACAGGGACTCCGAATGAGCAGTTCTTC	CASGTGTGTPNEQFF
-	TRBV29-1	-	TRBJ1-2	TGCAGCGTCTCGGTCAACAGGAAGGTCCTAAATGGCTACACCTTC	CSVSVNRKVLNGYTF
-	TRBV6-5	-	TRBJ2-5	TGTGCCAGCAGTTATAGACACGGTGGGGAGACCCAGTACTTC	CASSYRHGGETQYF
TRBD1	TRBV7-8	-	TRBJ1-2	TGTGCCAGCAGCATTGGGCAGGGGGTTTACTATGGCTACACCTTC	CASSIGQGVYYGYTF
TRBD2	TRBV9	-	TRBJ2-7	TGTGCCAGCAGCGATTGGACTAGCGGGAGAAGTTACGAGCAGTACTTC	CASSDWTSGRSYEQYF
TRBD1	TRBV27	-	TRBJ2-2	TGTGCCAGCAGGTCAGGGGGCGCGGACACCGGGGAGCTGTTTTTT	CASRSGGADTGELFF
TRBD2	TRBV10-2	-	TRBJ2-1	TGCGCCAGCAGTGAGGGGGGGACTAGCGGGAGGCCTTCGACCTACAATGAGCAGTTCTTC	CASSEGGTSGRPSTYNEQFF
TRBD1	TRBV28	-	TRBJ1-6	TGTGCCAGCAGTTTCAACAGGGGCCCCTATAATTCACCCCTCCACTTT	CASSFNRGPYNSPLHF
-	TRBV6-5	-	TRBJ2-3	TGTGCCAGCAGTTCCGGCGGCCAGGGTGTATCAGATACGCAGTATTTT	CASSSGGQGVSDTQYF
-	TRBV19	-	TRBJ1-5	TGTGCCAGTAGTATCTTGGGCCAACGCAATCAGCCCCAGCATTTT	CASSILGQRNQPQHF
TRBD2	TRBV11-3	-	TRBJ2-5	TGTGCCAGCAGCTTAGAGGGAGGGACGGAGACCCAGTACTTC	CASSLEGGTETQYF
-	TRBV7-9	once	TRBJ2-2	TGTGCCAGCAGCCATCAGAGGGCCGCCGGGGAGCTGTTTTTT	CASSHQRAAGELFF
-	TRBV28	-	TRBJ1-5	TGTGCCAGCACCTTGGGCGTGAAGCAGGGCAATCAGCCCCAGCATTTT	CASTLGVKQGNQPQHF
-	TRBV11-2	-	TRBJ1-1	TGTGCCAGCAGCTTATTCATCAGGGGCTTCAAGAACACTGAAGCTTTCTTT	CASSLFIRGFKNTEAFF
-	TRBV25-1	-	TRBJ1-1	TGTGCCAGCAGCTACGACACGGACACTGAAGCTTTCTTT	CASSYDTDTEAFF
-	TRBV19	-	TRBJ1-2	TGTGCCAGTAGTGCCGGACAGTCCGTTTATGGCTACACCTTC	CASSAGQSVYGYTF
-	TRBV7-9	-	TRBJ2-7	TGTGCCAGCAGCCAGGCAGGTCAGTACTACGAGCAGTACTTC	CASSQAGQYYEQYF